This entry describes one TCR beta chain. As yet, its antigen is unknown. Looked up from germline, CDR1 is LNHDA and CDR2 is SQIVND (reference sequence). This CDR3 is 14 amino acids long. Germline trimming cut 3 bases from V and 7 bases from J; bases unmatched to any gene: 5. The data derive from a study of high-grade serous ovarian cancer treatment subgroups. The study's findings and limits: TCR clonal relatedness correlated positively with neoantigen level.

The tumor samples were collected prior to definitive surgery or chemotherapy. TCRdb keeps only in-frame clones here, not all; method: immunoSEQ multiplex PCR. The table has about 11,000 clones, 75% to 90% seen once. The V gene is TRBV19, the J gene TRBJ2-1; 8 nucleotides line up with TRBD1. This TCR was sampled from a human donor with high-grade serous ovarian cancer. Sequencing input: tumor tissue. The CDR3 nucleotides read TGTGCCAGTAGTATCGGGACAGGTCGGAATGAGCAGTTCTTC. This codes for CASSIGTGRNEQFF.